This T cell receptor beta chain was sequenced for a study of blood T cell repertoires in COVID-19. Study in general: Sites across the United States, Italy and Spain contributed samples from acute and convalescent COVID-19. PBMCs, B-cell-depleted T cells, or T cells provided the cDNA or gDNA that made up the material.

In the study's own analysis: Amplification with reference gene primers provided the estimates of nucleated cell counts. Sequencing used immunoSEQ multiplex PCR; TCRdb keeps in-frame clones, though not all of them. Clonal size and the V and J genes are those of that table, whereas D and trimming came from the DNA. The table shows about 110,000 clones, with 75% to 90% occurring only once. CDR3 length equals 17 residues. V was pared by 0 bases and J by 7 bases, with 19 bases between. In germline, CDR1 is KGHSH, CDR2 LQKENI. The receptor comes from a woman aged 80 or over with acute or convalescent COVID-19. The chain is built from TRBV18 and TRBJ1-5; D is perhaps TRBD1 (5 bases). The material sequenced was peripheral blood. In nucleotides, the CDR3 is TGTGCCAGCTCACCACCTACCGGGACTCCCCTAAGGCAGCCCCAGCATTTT. This sequence encodes CASSPPTGTPLRQPQHF.